The next 15 T cell receptor beta chains were all read from a single sample in a study of blood T cell repertoires in COVID-19. The repertoire was sequenced with immunoSEQ multiplex PCR; TCRdb's copy has only in-frame clones and lacks some. The sample includes 110,000 or so clones, over 70% of them seen just once. The sequenced sample was peripheral blood. These receptors came from a human donor in a cohort sampled during active or convalescent COVID-19.

The rearrangement uses TRBV14 and TRBJ2-3; 9 nucleotides align to TRBD1. CDR1 and CDR2 from the germline V gene are SGHDN and FVKESK. The CDR3 runs 16 residues. V dropped 3 bases and J dropped 4; count of bases not matched to a gene: 8. Written as DNA, the CDR3 is TGTGCCAGCAGCCAGCTCGGACAGGGGTTTTCAGATACGCAGTATTTT. Protein product: CASSQLGQGFSDTQYF.

The chain links TRBV19 to TRBJ2-5; a weak D match, TRBD2 (5 bases). The CDR3 is 15 residues long. Trimming cost V 2 bases and J 2 bases, with 12 bases left between them. CDR1 is LNHDA and CDR2 is SQIVND in the germline V gene (reference sequence). The CDR3 region is CASSIRRSAQETQYF. The CDR3 DNA follows: TGTGCCAGTAGTATAAGGAGGTCTGCTCAAGAGACCCAGTACTTC.

The rearrangement joins TRBV28 to TRBJ1-3; D uncertain. Germline V lookup: CDR1 MDHEN, CDR2 SYDVKM. Trimming removed 6 bases at V and 4 bases at J, with 22 bases between. The CDR3 extends over 17 amino acids. In DNA, the CDR3 is TGTGCCAGCAGCCTAGATAGGCGCCCTTTTTCCGGAAACACCATATATTTT. Protein: CASSLDRRPFSGNTIYF. The full variable domain, completed using reference TRBV28 and TRBJ1-3, is DVKVTQSSRYLVKRTGEKVFLECVQDMDHENMFWYRQDPGLGLRLIYFSYDVKMKEKGDIPEGYSVSREKKERFSLILESASTNQTSMYLCASSLDRRPFSGNTIYFGEGSWLTVV.

The chain recombines TRBV9 with TRBJ1-5; D call uncertain. The V end lost 0 bases, the J end lost 4 bases, and 5 bases lay between the germline ends. In germline, CDR1 is SGDLS, CDR2 YYNGEE. This CDR3 is 13 amino acids long. The CDR3 reads CASSVGRNQPQHF. CDR3 in DNA: TGTGCCAGCAGCGTAGGTAGAAATCAGCCCCAGCATTTT.

The CDR3 nucleotides read TGTGCCAGCAGCCCAACCCCCCTAGGCCCTCCTAGCTACGAGCAGTACTTC. It codes for CASSPTPLGPPSYEQYF. This chain connects TRBV7-9 to TRBJ2-7; no definite D call. CDR1 SEHNR and CDR2 FQNEAQ come from the germline V gene (reference sequence). V was pared by 5 bases and J by 3 bases, with 23 bases between. The length of the CDR3 is 17 residues.

The chain combines TRBV9 with TRBJ2-5; possibly TRBD1 for D (5 bases). With 0 bases removed from V and 3 bases from J, the gap between germline ends came to 6 bases. This CDR3 spans 13 amino acids. Germline CDR1 is SGDLS and CDR2 is YYNGEE. The CDR3, as DNA: TGTGCCAGCAGCGTAGCCAGGGAAGAGACCCAGTACTTC. It translates to CASSVAREETQYF.

V gene TRBV6-5 combines with J gene TRBJ1-6; TRBD1 aligns across 7 bases. The CDR3 has 14 amino acids. After removal of 6 bases from V and 10 bases from J, the junction contained 9 bases not matched to a gene. Germline lookup yields CDR1 MNHEY and CDR2 SVGAGI. The CDR3 DNA reads TGTGCCAGCAGAACCACAGGGGCGGCCTCACCCCTCCACTTT. Protein product: CASRTTGAASPLHF.

V is TRBV24-1 and J is TRBJ1-2; TRBD1 agrees at 8 bases. CDR3 size: 14 residues. Germline V gene sequence: CDR1 KGHDR, CDR2 SFDVKD. Trimming cost V 6 bases and J 7 bases; bases outside gene matches: 9. The CDR3 reads CATSSPDRVRGYTF. CDR3 DNA: TGTGCCACCAGTAGCCCGGACAGGGTACGTGGCTACACCTTC.

The rearrangement links TRBV12-3 or TRBV12-4 to TRBJ1-5; D might be TRBD1 (5 bases). Trimming left V 5 bases short and J 5 bases short, with 10 bases between. The CDR3 contains 13 residues. The CDR3 nucleotides are TGTGCCAGCAGTCCCGGGGGAGATCAGCCCCAGCATTTT. It translates to CASSPGGDQPQHF.

The rearrangement joins TRBV7-9 to TRBJ2-3; 9 bases map to TRBD2. The V gene's germline CDR1 is SEHNR and CDR2 FQNEAQ (reference sequence). J lost 2 bases, V lost 4 bases, and 7 bases had no gene match. There are 16 residues in the CDR3. DNA for the CDR3: TGTGCCAGCAGCTCCGCCGAGCGGGGGGTCACAGATACGCAGTATTTT. Translation: CASSSAERGVTDTQYF.

This chain joins TRBV7-6 and TRBJ2-4, with a weak D call TRBD1 (6 bases). Germline V CDR1 and CDR2: SGHVS, FNYEAQ. Trimming cost V 5 bases and J 0 bases, with 17 bases left between them. This CDR3 has 17 residues. The CDR3, as DNA: TGTGCCAGCAGCCCAAATTACAGGGATCTAGCCAAAAACATTCAGTACTTC. The encoded protein is CASSPNYRDLAKNIQYF.

This chain connects TRBV6-5 to TRBJ1-1, with a tentative D call TRBD1 (5 bases). Looked up from germline, CDR1 is MNHEY and CDR2 is SVGAGI. This CDR3 is 14 amino acids long. V lost 0 bases to trimming and J lost 2 bases, with 7 bases between them. The CDR3 is CASSYSRTNTEAFF. The CDR3 nucleotides are TGTGCCAGCAGTTACTCTAGGACAAACACTGAAGCTTTCTTT.

This sequence joins TRBV10-3 and TRBJ1-5; tentative D call: TRBD1 (6 bases). The CDR3 runs 12 residues. Looked up from germline, CDR1 is ENHRY and CDR2 is SYGVKD. With 10 bases removed from V and 4 bases from J, the gap between germline ends came to 11 bases. The CDR3 sequence is CATKQGNQPQHF. The CDR3 nucleotides are TGTGCCACAAAACAGGGTAATCAGCCCCAGCATTTT.

The rearrangement joins TRBV7-9 to TRBJ1-2, with a possible D match to TRBD1 (5 bases). Per the germline V gene, CDR1 is SEHNR and CDR2 is FQNEAQ (reference sequence). Trimming took off 5 bases at V and 2 bases at J, with 9 bases between the two ends. The CDR3 spans 13 residues. Here the CDR3 reads CASSLDSNYGYTF. The CDR3 DNA reads as TGTGCCAGCAGCCTAGACAGCAACTATGGCTACACCTTC. Full variable domain (remainder filled in from reference TRBV7-9 and TRBJ1-2): DTGVSQNPRHKITKRGQNVTFRCDPISEHNRLYWYRQTLGQGPEFLTYFQNEAQLEKSRLLSDRFSAERPKGSFSTLEIQRTEQGDSAMYLCASSLDSNYGYTFGSGTRLTVV.

This clone was counted once. This sequence joins TRBV6-5 and TRBJ1-2, with 7 bases identical to TRBD1. Germline V gene data show CDR1 as MNHEY and CDR2 as SVGAGI. This CDR3 contains 11 residues. J gave up 4 bases and V 10 bases, and 3 bases lay outside the gene matches. This CDR3 reads CATQGGYGYTF. In nucleotides, the CDR3 is TGTGCCACCCAGGGGGGCTATGGCTACACCTTC.